This passage covers 16 T cell receptor beta chains from one sample sequenced in a study of lymphopenia after photon versus proton radiotherapy. Assay used: immunoSEQ multiplex PCR; TCRdb lists only in-frame clones, some missing. Of fewer than 25,000 clones in the sample, about nine tenths are singletons; the top ten hold almost 9.5%. The sequencing used peripheral blood, collected from a patient treated with proton-based radiotherapy. These receptors were collected from a woman aged 70 to 79 with pancreatic cancer. Some clones in this sample may be carry-over from other donors' samples.

The V gene is TRBV11-2, the J gene TRBJ1-1, with a possible D match to TRBD1 (5 bases). Between the trimmed V and J ends, which lost 1 base and 11 bases, there was a span of 14 bases. This CDR3 comprises 13 residues. Germline loops: CDR1 SGHAT, CDR2 FQNNGV. CDR3 sequence reads: CASSLGTSRMAFF. The CDR3, as DNA: TGTGCCAGCAGCTTAGGGACATCTAGAATGGCTTTCTTT.

The gene calls are TRBV19 and TRBJ1-4, with TRBD1 matching over 7 bases. The germline gives CDR1 LNHDA, CDR2 SQIVND (reference sequence). Unmatched junction bases numbered 16, after V lost 9 bases and J lost 0 bases. CDR3 length: 18 residues. The CDR3 DNA sequence: TGTGCCAGCGCACAGGGGATTCTAGATTATTCAACTAATGAAAAACTGTTTTTT. Translating it yields CASAQGILDYSTNEKLFF. Complete variable domain (other parts from reference TRBV19 and TRBJ1-4): DGGITQSPKYLFRKEGQNVTLSCEQNLNHDAMYWYRQDPGQGLRLIYYSQIVNDFQKGDIAEGYSVSREKKESFPLTVTSAQKNPTAFYLCASAQGILDYSTNEKLFFGSGTQLSVL.

The gene calls are TRBV5-5 and TRBJ1-2, with 7 bases that match TRBD1. CDR1 is SGHKS and CDR2 is YYEKEE in the germline V gene (reference sequence). CDR3 length equals 18 residues. After removal of 0 bases from V and 8 bases from J, the junction contained 19 bases not matched to a gene. The CDR3 DNA reads as TGTGCCAGCAGCTTGGAGACGTCGATTTACGGACAGGAGAAGGGCTACACCTTC. The encoded protein is CASSLETSIYGQEKGYTF.

This sequence joins TRBV29-1 and TRBJ1-5; a possible D gene is TRBD1 (6 bases). The V and J ends lost 7 bases and 2 bases respectively, with 15 bases between them. CDR1 is SQVTM and CDR2 is ANQGSEA in the germline V gene. The CDR3 length is 14 residues. The CDR3 sequence is CSARQGFGNQPQHF. The DNA of the CDR3 is TGCAGCGCCCGGCAGGGGTTCGGCAATCAGCCCCAGCATTTT.

In nucleotides, the CDR3 is TGCGCCAGCAGCCTCAACTCAGGGAATGCCTACGAGCAGTACTTC. Encoded protein: CASSLNSGNAYEQYF. V is TRBV5-1 and J is TRBJ2-7, with D possibly matching TRBD1 (5 bases). The CDR3 is 15 amino acids. V was cut by 4 bases and J by 2 bases, with 16 bases left in between. Germline V gene data show CDR1 as SGHRS and CDR2 as YFSETQ.

The chain uses TRBV29-1 and TRBJ2-1; the D gene is possibly TRBD1 (6 bases). This CDR3 contains 12 residues. CDR1 is SQVTM, CDR2 ANQGSEA, per germline. V gave up 7 bases and J gave up 11 bases, with 18 bases separating them. The CDR3 bases are TGCAGCGCCCTAAGTATCCAGGGGCAGCAGTTCTTC. The encoded protein is CSALSIQGQQFF.

The gene calls are TRBV18 and TRBJ2-2; 13 nucleotides agree with TRBD2. The CDR3 spans 16 residues. V shed 0 bases, J shed 9 bases, and the junction held 4 bases outside the gene matches. CDR1 is KGHSH and CDR2 is LQKENI in the germline V gene. This CDR3 reads CASSPPTSGRTRELFF. The CDR3 nucleotides are TGTGCCAGCTCACCACCGACTAGCGGGAGGACCCGGGAGCTGTTTTTT.

CDR3: CASSLGGNTEAFF. The CDR3 nucleotides read TGTGCCAGCAGTCTAGGGGGGAACACTGAAGCTTTCTTT. The chain couples TRBV25-1 to TRBJ1-1; D may be TRBD1 (6 bases). The CDR3 spans 13 residues. V was clipped by 5 bases and J by 1 base, with 8 bases between them. Germline values: CDR1 MGHDK, CDR2 SYGVNS.

The rearrangement links TRBV19 to TRBJ1-4; TRBD1 might be the D (6 bases). V was trimmed by 7 bases and J by 3 bases, leaving 15 bases between them. CDR1 is LNHDA, CDR2 SQIVND, per germline (reference sequence). CDR3 length equals 15 residues. CDR3 in DNA: TGTGCCAGTAATGTCGGGGGGCGCGCTAATGAAAAACTGTTTTTT. This encodes CASNVGGRANEKLFF.

This clone has just one count. An end of the junction differs from the germline gene, which may be a read error. The chain links TRBV5-4 to TRBJ2-2; D is perhaps TRBD1 (5 bases). Germline lookup yields CDR1 SGHNT and CDR2 YYREEE (reference sequence). The CDR3 is 15 residues long. The CDR3 protein is CAGSPSAGITGELFF. For the CDR3, the DNA is TGTGCCGGCAGCCCCTCGGCAGGGATTACCGGGGAGCTGTTTTTT.

The gene calls are TRBV7-3 and TRBJ1-1, with D tentatively TRBD1 (5 bases). The CDR3 is 15 residues long. Trimming left V 2 bases short and J 1 base short, with 11 bases between. Germline V CDR1 and CDR2: SGHTA, FQGTGA. CDR3 loop: CASSLGGWGNTEAFF. Here the CDR3 DNA reads TGTGCCAGCAGCTTAGGGGGTTGGGGGAACACTGAAGCTTTCTTT.

The V call is TRBV29-1, the J call TRBJ2-1; 10 bases agree with TRBD2. V dropped 6 bases and J dropped 1; count of bases not matched to a gene: 6. Germline CDR1 is SQVTM and CDR2 is ANQGSEA. This CDR3 region has 15 residues. CDR3: CSVSGGARSYNEQFF. CDR3 sequence (DNA): TGCAGCGTCAGCGGGGGGGCAAGGTCCTACAATGAGCAGTTCTTC.

Comment on this clone: One end of the junction is discordant with germline, which a read error may explain. This rearrangement joins TRBV18 to TRBJ2-2; 12 bases align to TRBD2. Looked up from germline, CDR1 is KGHSH and CDR2 is LQKENI. The CDR3 has 16 residues. This CDR3 reads CASSPLAGGNSGELFF. The DNA for the CDR3 is TGTGCCAGCTCCCCACTAGCGGGAGGAAACTCCGGGGAGCTGTTTTTT.

The chain carries TRBV6-1 and TRBJ2-1, with 9 bases identical to TRBD2. After removal of 6 bases from V and 6 bases from J, the junction contained 9 bases not matched to a gene. There are 15 residues in the CDR3. Germline V CDR1 and CDR2: MNHNS, SASEGT. CDR3 sequence: CASRQASGAGNEQFF. The CDR3 nucleotides are TGTGCCAGCAGACAGGCTAGCGGGGCTGGCAATGAGCAGTTCTTC.

In its sample, this clone was seen once. V usage is TRBV30 and J usage is TRBJ2-5; 10 nucleotides match TRBD1. CDR3 length: 12 amino acids. From germline, CDR1 is GTSNPN and CDR2 SVGIG (reference sequence). Unmatched junction bases numbered 4, after V lost 5 bases and J lost 7 bases. The CDR3: CAWDRGPATQYF. CDR3 bases: TGTGCCTGGGACAGGGGGCCTGCGACCCAGTACTTC.

This clone occurred once. The V gene is TRBV5-6, the J gene TRBJ1-3; D unclear. V lost 0 bases and J 0 bases, leaving 10 bases between the germline ends. The CDR3 totals 16 residues. Germline assignment: CDR1 SGHDT and CDR2 YYEEEE. The CDR3 spells CASSLDVAFSGNTIYF. The CDR3 coding sequence is TGTGCCAGCAGCTTGGATGTGGCCTTCTCTGGAAACACCATATATTTT.